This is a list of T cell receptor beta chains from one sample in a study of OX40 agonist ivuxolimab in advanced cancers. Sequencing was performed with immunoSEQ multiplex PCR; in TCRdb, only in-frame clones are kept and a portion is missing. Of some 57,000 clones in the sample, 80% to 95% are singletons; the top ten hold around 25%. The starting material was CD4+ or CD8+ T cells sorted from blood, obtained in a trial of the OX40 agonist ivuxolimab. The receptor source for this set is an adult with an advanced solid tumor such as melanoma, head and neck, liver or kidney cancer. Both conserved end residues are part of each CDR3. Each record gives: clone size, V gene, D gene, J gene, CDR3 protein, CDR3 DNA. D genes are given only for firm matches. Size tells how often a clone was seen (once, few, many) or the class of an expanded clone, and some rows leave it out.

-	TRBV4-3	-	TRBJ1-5	CASSQDPLPGQPQHF	TGCGCCAGCAGCCAAGACCCCCTCCCGGGGCAGCCCCAGCATTTT
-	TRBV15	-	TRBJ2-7	CATSRGIGSYEQYF	TGTGCCACCAGCAGAGGTATCGGTTCCTACGAGCAGTACTTC
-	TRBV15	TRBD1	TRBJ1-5	CATSREPVYIRDRTNQPQHF	TGTGCCACCAGCAGAGAACCGGTATATATTCGGGACAGGACAAATCAGCCCCAGCATTTT
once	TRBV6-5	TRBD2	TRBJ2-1	CASSYFGGDYNEQFF	TGTGCCAGCAGTTATTTCGGGGGGGACTACAATGAGCAGTTCTTC
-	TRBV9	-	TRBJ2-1	CASNRDSSYNEQFF	TGTGCCAGCAATCGGGACTCCTCCTACAATGAGCAGTTCTTC
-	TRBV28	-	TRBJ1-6	CASSLRRGRNSPLHF	TGTGCCAGCAGTTTACGCAGGGGACGTAATTCACCCCTCCACTTT
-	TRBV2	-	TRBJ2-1	CASMSGGTVGFF	TGTGCCAGCATGTCGGGTGGGACGGTGGGGTTCTTC
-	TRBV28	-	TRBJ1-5	CASGHLGEGSNNQPQHF	TGTGCCAGCGGCCACCTCGGGGAGGGATCAAACAATCAGCCCCAGCATTTT
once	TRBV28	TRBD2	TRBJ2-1	CASSYGGRNEQFF	TGTGCCAGCAGTTACGGGGGGAGGAATGAGCAGTTCTTC
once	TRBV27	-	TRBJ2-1	CASTMRNEQFF	TGTGCCAGCACCATGAGGAATGAGCAGTTCTTC
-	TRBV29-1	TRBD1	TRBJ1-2	CSSWTGSRRYTF	TGCAGCTCCTGGACAGGGTCTCGTCGCTACACCTTC
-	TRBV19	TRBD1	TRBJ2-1	CASSATGISYNEQFF	TGTGCCAGTAGTGCGACAGGGATCTCGTACAATGAGCAGTTCTTC
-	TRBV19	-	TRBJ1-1	CASTIGTHTEAFF	TGTGCCAGTACAATTGGGACCCACACTGAAGCTTTCTTT
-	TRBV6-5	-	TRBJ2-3	CASSYSGGLTDTQYF	TGTGCCAGCAGTTACTCTGGGGGGCTTACAGATACGCAGTATTTT
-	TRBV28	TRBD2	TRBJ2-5	CASSLELAGGPYAETQYF	TGTGCCAGCAGTTTAGAGTTGGCGGGAGGGCCTTACGCAGAGACCCAGTACTTC
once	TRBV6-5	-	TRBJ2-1	CASSYAERRREQFF	TGTGCCAGCAGTTACGCGGAACGCCGTCGGGAGCAGTTCTTC
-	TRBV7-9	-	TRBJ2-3	CASSLQADTQYF	TGTGCCAGCAGCTTACAGGCAGATACGCAGTATTTT
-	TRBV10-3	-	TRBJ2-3	CAISESTASRTDTQYF	TGTGCCATCAGTGAGTCTACCGCCTCCCGCACAGATACGCAGTATTTT
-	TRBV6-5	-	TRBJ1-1	CAVGDKAFF	TGTGCGGTGGGAGATAAAGCTTTCTTT
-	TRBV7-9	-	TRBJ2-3	CASRGVTDTQYF	TGTGCCAGCAGGGGGGTCACAGATACGCAGTATTTT
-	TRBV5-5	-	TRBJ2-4	CASSLWGEQNIQYF	TGTGCCAGCAGCCTCTGGGGGGAACAAAACATTCAGTACTTC
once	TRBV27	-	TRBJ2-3	CASTPGRTDTQYF	TGTGCCAGCACCCCGGGGCGCACAGATACGCAGTATTTT
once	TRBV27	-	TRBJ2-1	CASSPWTLPNEQFF	TGTGCCAGCAGTCCGTGGACACTACCCAATGAGCAGTTCTTC
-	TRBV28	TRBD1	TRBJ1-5	CASSFGTGTQPQHF	TGTGCCAGCAGTTTTGGGACAGGGACTCAGCCCCAGCATTTT
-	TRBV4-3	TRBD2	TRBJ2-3	CASSQLTGTSGTVTDTQYF	TGCGCCAGCAGCCAATTAACCGGGACTAGCGGGACAGTCACAGATACGCAGTATTTT
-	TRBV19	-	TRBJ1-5	CASSHGTTNQPQHF	TGTGCCAGTAGCCACGGGACAACAAATCAGCCCCAGCATTTT
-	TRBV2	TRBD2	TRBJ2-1	CASSEGGVAGVSEQFF	TGTGCCAGCAGTGAAGGGGGGGTAGCGGGAGTATCTGAGCAGTTCTTC
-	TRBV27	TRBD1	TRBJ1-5	CASSPTTGYQPQHF	TGTGCCAGCAGTCCGACGACAGGGTATCAGCCCCAGCATTTT
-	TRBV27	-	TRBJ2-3	CASSFSGGLTDTQYF	TGTGCCAGCAGTTTCTCAGGGGGACTCACAGATACGCAGTATTTT